This T cell receptor (beta chain) stems from a study of cytomegalovirus exposure and HLA in healthy donors. Study details: Drawn from HLA-typed donors, 80 million to 95 million unique TCRs were held in an early data release. Study-wide results and limits: CMV antigen specificity was confirmed in vitro for three CMV-associated chains.

The PCR made use of 60 Vbeta and 13 Jbeta primers. The data were produced by immunoSEQ multiplex PCR, yet TCRdb's version contains in-frame clones alone and is incomplete. Among about 130,000 clones listed, more than 75% were seen once. On this clone itself: The target antigen is unknown.

V dropped 3 bases and J dropped 4 bases, with 22 bases sitting between them. Germline CDR1 and CDR2: SGHNT and YYREEE (reference sequence). This CDR3 has 18 residues. The receptor's source is a man younger than 45 in good health and CMV-seropositive. This sequence joins TRBV5-4 and TRBJ2-2; possible D gene TRBD2, 6 bases. Input material: PBMCs. The DNA for the CDR3 is TGTGCCAGCAGCTCCCCCGACCTCCGGGACTGGGGCACCGGGGAGCTGTTTTTT. It encodes CASSSPDLRDWGTGELFF.